This T cell receptor beta chain was found in a study of control samples from healthy donors and cancer patients. TCRdb keeps only in-frame clones here, not all; method: immunoSEQ multiplex PCR. The data show some 82,000 clones, 70% to 90% seen once. Trimming left V 0 bases short and J 2 bases short, with 7 bases between. Germline loops: CDR1 SGHRS, CDR2 YFSETQ. CDR3 length: 14 amino acids. The sample comprised blood. This TCR was sampled from a man aged 50-60 years in good health. The chain couples TRBV5-1 to TRBJ2-3; D gene uncertain. CDR3 loop: CASSLARNTDTQYF. The CDR3 nucleotides read TGCGCCAGCAGCTTGGCTCGGAACACAGATACGCAGTATTTT.